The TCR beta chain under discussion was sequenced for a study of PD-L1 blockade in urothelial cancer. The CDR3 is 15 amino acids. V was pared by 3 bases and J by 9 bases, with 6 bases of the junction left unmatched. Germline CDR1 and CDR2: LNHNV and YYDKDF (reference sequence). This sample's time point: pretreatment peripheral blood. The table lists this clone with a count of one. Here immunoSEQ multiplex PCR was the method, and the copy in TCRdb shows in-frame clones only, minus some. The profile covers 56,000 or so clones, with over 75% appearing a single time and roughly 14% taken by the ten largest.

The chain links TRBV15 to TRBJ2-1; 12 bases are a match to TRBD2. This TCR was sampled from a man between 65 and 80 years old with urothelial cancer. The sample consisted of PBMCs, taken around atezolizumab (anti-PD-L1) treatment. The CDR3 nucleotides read TGTGCCACCAGCAGTTTAGAACTAGCGGGAGGTGAGCAGTTCTTC. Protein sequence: CATSSLELAGGEQFF.